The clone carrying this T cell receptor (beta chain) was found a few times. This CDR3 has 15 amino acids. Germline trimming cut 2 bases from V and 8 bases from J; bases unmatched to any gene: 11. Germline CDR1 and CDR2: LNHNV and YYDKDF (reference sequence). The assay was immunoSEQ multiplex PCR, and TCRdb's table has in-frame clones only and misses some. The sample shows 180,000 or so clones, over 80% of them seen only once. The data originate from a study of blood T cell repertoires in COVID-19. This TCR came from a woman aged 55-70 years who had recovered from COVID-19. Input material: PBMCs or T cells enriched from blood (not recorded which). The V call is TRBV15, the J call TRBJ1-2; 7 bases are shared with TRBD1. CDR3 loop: CATSRITGAGIGYTF. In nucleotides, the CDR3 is TGTGCCACCAGCAGAATCACAGGGGCAGGTATCGGCTACACCTTC. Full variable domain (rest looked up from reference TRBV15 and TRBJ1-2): DAMVIQNPRYQVTQFGKPVTLSCSQTLNHNVMYWYQQKSSQAPKLLFHYYDKDFNNEADTPDNFQSRRPNTSFCFLDIRSPGLGDTAMYLCATSRITGAGIGYTFGSGTRLTVV.